The T cell receptor beta chain described here comes from a study of T-cell reconstitution after alpha-beta-depleted transplantation in children. This clonotype was recorded at least ten times. Its target is unknown. Study conclusions and caveats: Several hundred expanded graft clones reportedly were the source of alpha-beta T cells about two months after transplant. When one year had passed after transplant, most T-cell counts and diversity came from newly produced T cells. Recipient T cells and thymic progenitors that survived gave rise to the high TCRbeta diversity observed at day 60 in some patients.

CDR1 and CDR2 from the germline V gene are ENHRY and SYGVKD. Unmatched junction bases numbered 6, after V lost 3 bases and J lost 2 bases. The CDR3 consists of 16 residues. Molecular barcoding with unique molecular identifiers was used for the TCRbeta library. TCRdb re-derived calls from the PCR reads in MiXCR, one entry per CDR3 protein. The sample consists of 200,000 or so distinct CDR3 sequences, roughly 9.1% of them appearing once. The sample was PBMCs, mostly from graft donor cells, taken 360 days after TCRalphabeta/CD19-depleted stem cell transplant. The chain uses TRBV10-3 and TRBJ2-2; TRBD2 agrees at 7 bases. This TCR came from a male patient aged 2 to 9 who had a stem cell transplant for acute myeloid leukemia, so the T cells may come from the graft donor. CDR3 sequence (DNA): TGTGCCATCAGTGACAGGGAGGGAAAAAACACCGGGGAGCTGTTTTTT. It specifies CAISDREGKNTGELFF.